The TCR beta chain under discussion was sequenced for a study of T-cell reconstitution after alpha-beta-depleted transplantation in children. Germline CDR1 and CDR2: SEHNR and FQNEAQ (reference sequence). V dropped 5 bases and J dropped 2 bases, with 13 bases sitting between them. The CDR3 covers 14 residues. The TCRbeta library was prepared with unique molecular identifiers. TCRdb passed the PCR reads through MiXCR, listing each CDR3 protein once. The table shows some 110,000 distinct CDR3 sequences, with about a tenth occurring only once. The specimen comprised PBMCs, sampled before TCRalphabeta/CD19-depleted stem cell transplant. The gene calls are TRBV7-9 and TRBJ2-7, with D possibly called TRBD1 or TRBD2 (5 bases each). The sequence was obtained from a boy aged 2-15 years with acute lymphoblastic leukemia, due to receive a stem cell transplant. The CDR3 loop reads CASSRTQGPYEQYF. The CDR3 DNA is TGTGCCAGCAGCCGTACGCAGGGACCCTACGAGCAGTACTTC.